The entry below gives a single T cell receptor (beta chain) sequence along with its context. Its antigen is still unknown. Qualities for individual bases were not recorded, and no much larger clone is one base off. For the CD8 naive samples, CD45RO-negative cells were positively selected for CCR7, yielding a CD45RA+CCR7+ population from which TemRA cells were excluded. The donors were healthy, HIV-negative adults who had no recently reported acute infections or vaccinations. Every donor was a Caucasian adult residing in Nashville, Tennessee, USA. Blood was collected by leukapheresis, and PBMCs were isolated by Ficoll-Histopaque density gradient centrifugation and then cryopreserved in liquid nitrogen vapor phase. Analytical flow cytometry was used to check the purity and quantity of every magnetically sorted T cell population. Genomic DNA was isolated from every sorted fraction and measured by UV absorbance on a Nanodrop 2000c.

This sample stems from a study of shared clonotypes between healthy human individuals (dated by TCRdb to about 2020). With respect to the entire study: The cohort comprised a couple of women and a few men aged 18 to 49 years. Each donor's leukapheresis produced roughly between roughly 0.94 and 9.5 billion PBMCs. To estimate repertoire size and how much clonotypes are shared between individuals, the study performed deep sequencing of blood TCR repertoires from a handful of healthy adults. For each donor, CD4 naive and CD4 memory were each run on three plates, CD8 naive on two plates, and CD8 memory on one plate. Libraries were prepared and TCR repertoires were sequenced by different laboratories using diverse techniques, in order to increase sequencing depth and limit assay-specific biases. Beyond this particular receptor, the publication reports: Compared with non-shared clonotypes, clonotypes shared by all four sorted-subset donors had higher generation probabilities. Sampling was restricted to blood, and TCR repertoires in tissues likely differ from the TCR repertoires found in blood. Incomplete sequencing was indicated by rarefaction of sorted-subset datasets, despite the large sequencing depth. When a few donors were compared, the shared fraction of clonotypes was about 5.5% for naive CD4, 3.5% to 4% for naive CD8, 2% to 2.5% for memory CD4, and 0.35% to 0.4% for memory CD8. Based on pairwise subsampling, the degree of clonotype sharing among donors was expected to be affected by sequencing depth. Naive subsets generally had larger estimated clonotype richness than memory subsets. Because the study included only a small number of donors, the genetic and exposure-history diversity represented was limited.

Using the deep immunoSEQ assay, multiplex PCR amplified TCR CDR3 regions from genomic DNA. For each cell subset, the extracted genomic DNA was distributed evenly across all wells of several immunoSEQ 96-well plates, and each plate served as one replicate. For sorted subsets, each replicate PCR was loaded with roughly 0.2 ug genomic DNA, equivalent to roughly 30,000 T cell genomes. Purified libraries were measured with a Qubit 3.0 fluorometer, size-checked on a Bioanalyzer 2100, and measured again with the KAPA Library Quantification kit. Each immunoSEQ 96-well plate was sequenced on its own single-read 150-cycle Illumina NextSeq 550 flow cell. For the original study's pipeline: Because the immunoSEQ output held only junctional sequences and lacked quality scores, the filtering could not match the filtering applied to full-length reads. To assign V/J genes and CDR3, sequences were annotated using PyIR, a Python wrapper for IgBLAST v1.9, with IMGT germline references. Reads were filtered out if the reads had weak V/J assignments (E-value above 1e-6), no CDR3, stop codons, out-of-frame junctions, or ambiguous translated residues. V3J clonotypes were defined by identical inferred V gene, J gene, and CDR3 amino acid sequence. Percentage overlap between repertoires was calculated by dividing the number of shared unique clonotypes by the size of the smaller repertoire. Three approaches were used to assess repertoire richness: RTK rarefaction, the Chao1 estimator, and Recon v2.1 estimates of unobserved clonotypes. Generation probabilities for all TCRbeta clonotypes obtained by the gDNA method from a few donors were computed using OLGA. TCRdb provides this immuneACCESS table in a form limited to in-frame rearrangements. Some clones are lacking; in checked studies, under half of them reflect an unresolved V gene, and why the rest are absent is not known. The DNA gave D and trimming, while V, J and clone size come from that table. The sample table holds millions of clones, of which approximately 95% were seen once. Of the sample, more than 0.95% is held by the ten largest clones.

The clonotype originates from a man aged 18 to 30 in good health. The sequenced sample was naive CD8+ T cells sorted from blood. Interpreted using the paper, the cell subset or site label stands for: CD45RA+CCR7+.

The CDR3 has the sequence CARSGGTSGGRAPNEQFF. The nucleotide sequence is given as TGTGCCAGAAGCGGTGGGACTAGCGGGGGCCGAGCACCCAATGAGCAGTTCTTC. The sequence is built from TRBV5-3 and TRBJ2-1; the central 14 bases match TRBD2. TRBV5-3 is labeled an ORF, and its function is uncertain. V is cut back by 4 bases and J by 6 bases, with 12 bases in the junction unmatched. The CDR3 sequence holds 18 residues, the cysteine and phenylalanine included. Just the 54-base CDR3 DNA is kept, in frame starting at base 1.